Below, one T cell receptor beta chain is given with its context. These data originate in a study of technical replicates of blood from a few donors. V was clipped by 5 bases and J by 0 bases; unmatched bases: 5. Germline lookup yields CDR1 SEHNR and CDR2 FQNEAQ (reference sequence). This CDR3 spans 16 amino acids. Using immunoSEQ multiplex PCR, the repertoire was profiled, and TCRdb retains in-frame clones only, with some absent. This sample has roughly 56,000 clones, with about 95% found just once. This receptor was obtained from a human donor in good health. Some clones in this sample may be carry-over from other donors' samples. This chain links TRBV7-9 with TRBJ2-1; 9 bases are shared with TRBD2. Material for sequencing was PBMCs. The DNA of the CDR3 is TGTGCCAGCAGCAGTATAGCGGGGGACTCCTACAATGAGCAGTTCTTC. Translation: CASSSIAGDSYNEQFF. Filled out from reference TRBV7-9 and TRBJ2-1, the complete variable domain reads DTGVSQNPRHKITKRGQNVTFRCDPISEHNRLYWYRQTLGQGPEFLTYFQNEAQLEKSRLLSDRFSAERPKGSFSTLEIQRTEQGDSAMYLCASSSIAGDSYNEQFFGPGTRLTVL.